The sequence of this TCR beta chain was determined in a study of control samples from healthy donors and cancer patients. Profiled with immunoSEQ multiplex PCR; TCRdb holds only in-frame clones, not every one. The repertoire has some 100,000 clones, about 89% of them found once; the top ten carry 17%. Germline values: CDR1 LGHNT, CDR2 FRNRAP. There are 13 residues in the CDR3. V lost 1 base and J lost 5, with 6 bases in between. The chain employs TRBV12-5 and TRBJ1-5; D is uncertain. The sequence was obtained from a woman in her 50s in good health. Input material: blood. CDR3 amino acids: CASGLAQDQPQHF. In DNA form, the CDR3 reads TGTGCTAGTGGTTTGGCTCAGGATCAGCCCCAGCATTTT.